The 16 T cell receptor beta chains reported below all come from one sample, sequenced in a study of shared clonotypes between healthy human individuals. TCRdb keeps only in-frame clones here, not all; method: immunoSEQ multiplex PCR. Counted here are some 580,000 clones, 95% to 98% occurring once; the ten biggest clones make up 0.057%. The sequenced sample consisted of naive CD4+ T cells sorted from blood. Subset noted: CD45RA+ positively selected. The receptors here all came from a woman in her twenties or thirties in good health.

The J gene is TRBJ2-4, the V gene TRBV6-1, with 8 positions matching TRBD1. The J call may be in error: the DNA end matches TRBJ2-7 better. Germline V CDR1 and CDR2: MNHNS, SASEGT. This CDR3 is 12 amino acids long. The CDR3 DNA follows: TGTAGAACCCAGGGGGCTCGGTTCGAGCAGTACTTC. It encodes CRTQGARFEQYF.

The chain carries TRBV7-8 and TRBJ2-4; TRBD1 matches at 10 bases. The CDR3 length is 15 residues. Germline V gives CDR1 SGHVS, CDR2 FQNEAQ. The J segment lost 6 bases and the V segment lost 3 bases, leaving 5 bases of the junction unmatched. The CDR3 reads CASSFPGTGVNIQYF. The CDR3 DNA sequence: TGTGCCAGCAGCTTCCCCGGGACAGGGGTAAACATTCAGTACTTC. The whole variable domain, remainder taken from reference TRBV7-8 and TRBJ2-4, is GAGVSQSPRYKVAKRGQDVALRCDPISGHVSLFWYQQALGQGPEFLTYFQNEAQLDKSGLPSDRFFAERPEGSVSTLKIQRTQQEDSAVYLCASSFPGTGVNIQYFGAGTRLSVL.

V and J are TRBV7-2 and TRBJ2-7; 7 nucleotides agree with TRBD2. Germline CDR1 reads SGHTA; CDR2 reads FQGNSA. V shed 1 base and J 3 bases; nucleotides not matched to a gene: 3. The CDR3 contains 14 residues. As DNA, the CDR3 is TGTGCCAGCAGCTTAGGGCTAGCGGACTACGAGCAGTACTTC. Protein: CASSLGLADYEQYF.

The J gene is TRBJ2-5, the V gene TRBV7-9; the D gene is possibly TRBD2 (6 bases). The CDR3 is 15 residues long. V shed 1 base and J shed 5 bases, with 14 bases lying between them. CDR1 is SEHNR, CDR2 FQNEAQ, per germline (reference sequence). CDR3 in amino acids: CASSLGSGEGETQYF. The CDR3 DNA follows: TGTGCCAGCAGCTTAGGTAGCGGCGAAGGGGAGACCCAGTACTTC.

The genes are TRBV20-1 and TRBJ2-1; possible D gene TRBD1, 7 bases. Germline CDR1 and CDR2: DFQATT and SNEGSKA (reference sequence). The CDR3 length is 11 residues. Trimming removed 3 bases from V and 9 bases from J, with 9 bases in between. The CDR3 DNA sequence: TGCAGTGCTAGCAGGGGGGCTGAGCAGTTCTTC. Its translation is CSASRGAEQFF.

This rearrangement joins TRBV28 to TRBJ2-1; 8 bases line up with TRBD1. CDR1 is MDHEN and CDR2 is SYDVKM in the germline V gene. V lost 4 bases to trimming and J lost 12 bases; unmatched junction nucleotides: 8. CDR3 length: 13 residues. The CDR3 protein is CASSSRRRGRQFF. CDR3 nucleotides: TGTGCCAGCAGTTCGCGCCGCAGGGGGCGGCAGTTCTTC.

The J gene is TRBJ2-2, the V gene TRBV7-9, with TRBD2 matching over 9 bases. This CDR3 contains 18 residues. CDR1 is SEHNR, CDR2 FQNEAQ, per germline (reference sequence). V lost 6 bases and J lost 0; bases outside the gene matches: 11. The CDR3 reads CASSSPGLALANTGELFF. The CDR3 DNA reads TGTGCCAGCAGTTCGCCGGGACTAGCTTTGGCGAACACCGGGGAGCTGTTTTTT.

V is TRBV5-1 and J is TRBJ2-4; D is unclear. This CDR3 region has 15 residues. The V end was cut by 0 bases, the J end by 0 bases, with 7 bases between. CDR1 is SGHRS and CDR2 is YFSETQ in the germline V gene. The CDR3 region has the DNA TGCGCCAGCAGCTTGGGAGGAATAGCCAAAAACATTCAGTACTTC. This gives the protein CASSLGGIAKNIQYF.

The chain has TRBV5-1 and TRBJ1-4; 9 nucleotides line up with TRBD1. Looked up from germline, CDR1 is SGHRS and CDR2 is YFSETQ. The CDR3 has 15 residues. Trimming at V came to 4 bases and at J to 5 bases, leaving 6 bases not matched to a gene. This CDR3 reads CASSGTGQGNEKLFF. CDR3 in DNA: TGCGCCAGCAGCGGGACCGGACAGGGGAATGAAAAACTGTTTTTT.

The rearrangement uses TRBV4-1 and TRBJ2-1, with D possibly matching TRBD1 (6 bases). The germline V gene has CDR1 MGHRA and CDR2 YSYEKL. The CDR3 spans 15 residues. Trimming left V 4 bases short and J 0 bases short, with 10 bases between. Written as DNA, the CDR3 is TGCGCCAGCAGCCTTCGACAGGACTCCTACAATGAGCAGTTCTTC. It specifies CASSLRQDSYNEQFF.

The genes are TRBV4-1 and TRBJ1-5, with D possibly TRBD1 on 5 matching bases. V lost 0 bases and J lost 11, with 14 bases in between. CDR1 is MGHRA and CDR2 is YSYEKL in the germline V gene. The CDR3 is 14 amino acids. CDR3 amino acids: CASSQEGTGGTQHF. The CDR3 DNA follows: TGCGCCAGCAGCCAAGAAGGGACCGGGGGGACCCAGCATTTT.

This clone was seen a single time. The rearrangement joins TRBV27 to TRBJ1-2, with no clear D. In germline, CDR1 is MNHEY, CDR2 SMNVEV (reference sequence). The CDR3 loop spans 14 amino acids. Trimming took 2 bases from V and 1 from J, leaving 8 bases between them. The CDR3 spells CASSLLGINYGYTF. The CDR3 coding sequence is TGTGCCAGCAGTTTACTCGGTATTAACTATGGCTACACCTTC.

The sample holds one count of this clone. The chain links TRBV15 to TRBJ1-1; D may be TRBD1 (6 bases). Per germline, CDR1 LNHNV and CDR2 YYDKDF (reference sequence). The V end lost 8 bases, the J end lost 4 bases, and 14 bases lay between the germline ends. This CDR3 spans 13 amino acids. CDR3 nucleotide sequence: TGTGCCACCCGTCGCGCAGGGGCCACTGAAGCTTTCTTT. Encoded protein: CATRRAGATEAFF.

V usage is TRBV18 and J usage is TRBJ2-1; the D is unclear. The CDR3 consists of 15 residues. Germline values: CDR1 KGHSH, CDR2 LQKENI. Between the trimmed V and J ends, which lost 5 bases and 0 bases, there was a span of 11 bases. This CDR3 reads CASSSIKSSYNEQFF. The CDR3 DNA reads as TGTGCCAGCTCATCAATAAAAAGCTCCTACAATGAGCAGTTCTTC.

J is TRBJ2-5 and V is TRBV19, with TRBD1 identical over 7 bases. The J call is in doubt because the DNA end fits TRBJ2-7 better. CDR3 length: 19 residues. CDR1 and CDR2 (germline): LNHDA, SQIVND (reference sequence). The DNA of the CDR3 is TGTGCCAGTAGTATTTTTAGGCAGGGGGTGCTAAACTCAGGGTACGAGCAGTACTTC. Protein product: CASSIFRQGVLNSGYEQYF.

The genes are TRBV7-9 and TRBJ1-2; D possibly corresponds to TRBD1 (6 bases). Germline V lookup: CDR1 SEHNR, CDR2 FQNEAQ (reference sequence). This CDR3 region has 14 residues. V lost 1 base and J 10 bases, leaving 16 bases between the germline ends. CDR3 sequence: CASSLEGDTLVYTF. The CDR3 region has the DNA TGTGCCAGCAGCTTAGAAGGGGACACCCTAGTCTACACCTTC.